The TCR beta chain described here comes from a study of cytomegalovirus exposure and HLA in healthy donors. Both 60 Vbeta primers and 13 Jbeta primers went into the PCR. Generated by immunoSEQ multiplex PCR, the TCRdb table keeps only in-frame clones and is missing some. Here the sample spans approximately 190,000 clones, about three quarters being singletons. The CDR3 covers 16 residues. Germline lookup yields CDR1 SSHAT and CDR2 FNYEAQ (reference sequence). About this clone: The junction does not match germline at one end; this may be a read error.

The source of this sequence is a woman in her thirties in good health and CMV-seropositive. The material sequenced was PBMCs. J is TRBJ2-5 and V is TRBV7-7; 7 nucleotides match TRBD1. The CDR3 region is CASSQTGLRHRETQYF. CDR3 nucleotides: TGTGCTAGCAGCCAGACAGGGCTCAGGCATCGAGAGACCCAGTACTTC.